The clone carrying this T cell receptor (beta chain) has only a few counts. Its antigen is not known. The authors ran a second PCR of roughly 6 to 12 cycles using a sample-barcoded 5' primer and a J-beta primer mix. TCRdb redid the calling of the 5' RACE reads with MiXCR, one entry per CDR3 protein. Seen here are about 1.6 million distinct CDR3 sequences, roughly 32% observed once, and the top ten hold roughly 12%. These data are taken from a study of blood T cells in healthy people across ages. Study-wide results and caveats: The unsorted PBMCs prevented any conclusive comparison of naive versus antigen-experienced cells.

The CDR3 runs to 14 residues. V lost 6 bases to trimming and J lost 6 bases, with 16 bases between them. CDR1 is MNHNS, CDR2 SASEGT, per germline. The chain is built from TRBV6-1 and TRBJ2-3; D remains ambiguous. The sequencing input was blood. The sequence derives from a woman aged 30 to 39 in good health. CDR3 in amino acids: CASSRTASLDTQYF. DNA of the CDR3: TGTGCCAGCAGCCGGACCGCATCCCTTGATACGCAGTATTTT.